These 7 T cell receptor beta chains were all obtained from the same sample, sequenced in a study of OX40 agonist ivuxolimab in advanced cancers. Here immunoSEQ multiplex PCR was the method, and the copy in TCRdb shows in-frame clones only, minus some. The sample includes around 84,000 clones, 94% of them seen just once. The specimen comprised CD4+ or CD8+ T cells sorted from blood, sampled in a trial of the OX40 agonist ivuxolimab. The receptor source for this set is an adult with an advanced solid tumor such as melanoma, head and neck, liver or kidney cancer.

V gene TRBV11-2 combines with J gene TRBJ2-7; D may be TRBD2 (6 bases). The CDR3 length is 14 residues. Deletions cut 6 bases from V and 2 bases from J, with 14 bases between. The germline CDR1 and CDR2 sequences are SGHAT and FQNNGV. CDR3 residues: CASSYGTYTYEQYF. For the CDR3, the DNA is TGTGCCAGCAGTTACGGGACTTACACCTACGAGCAGTACTTC.

This chain connects TRBV6-5 to TRBJ2-1, with 7 bases matching TRBD2. The J segment lost 4 bases and the V segment lost 2 bases, leaving 5 bases of the junction unmatched. This CDR3 region has 15 residues. Germline loops: CDR1 MNHEY, CDR2 SVGAGI. CDR3 DNA sequence: TGTGCCAGCAGTTACACGCTAGCGGAATACAATGAGCAGTTCTTC. It codes for CASSYTLAEYNEQFF.

The chain is built from TRBV29-1 and TRBJ1-1; D is unclear. Germline V lookup: CDR1 SQVTM, CDR2 ANQGSEA. There are 14 residues in the CDR3. Between the trimmed V and J ends, which lost 6 bases and 2 bases, there was a span of 16 bases. CDR3 in amino acids: CSVAFLRPNTEAFF. DNA for the CDR3: TGCAGCGTGGCTTTTTTGCGACCTAACACTGAAGCTTTCTTT.

This chain joins TRBV7-2 and TRBJ2-1; D gene uncertain. Looked up from germline, CDR1 is SGHTA and CDR2 is FQGNSA. The CDR3 totals 11 residues. V dropped 6 bases and J dropped 7 bases, with 7 bases sitting between them. CDR3: CASSVGNEQFF. The CDR3 DNA reads TGTGCCAGCAGTGTAGGGAATGAGCAGTTCTTC. The full variable domain, completed using reference TRBV7-2 and TRBJ2-1, is GAGVSQSPSNKVTEKGKDVELRCDPISGHTALYWYRQSLGQGLEFLIYFQGNSAPDKSGLPSDRFSAERTGGSVSTLTIQRTQQEDSAVYLCASSVGNEQFFGPGTRLTVL.

The V gene is TRBV9, the J gene TRBJ2-7; D unclear. Germline V gene sequence: CDR1 SGDLS, CDR2 YYNGEE. V lost 4 bases and J lost 0, with 8 bases in between. The CDR3 spans 13 residues. CDR3 loop: CASSRASSYEQYF. DNA of the CDR3: TGTGCCAGCAGCAGAGCTAGCTCCTACGAGCAGTACTTC.

The CDR3 DNA reads as TGTGCCAGCAGTTTACATCCCAGCGGAACCTACGAGCAGTACTTC. Translating it yields CASSLHPSGTYEQYF. The J gene is TRBJ2-7, the V gene TRBV27; TRBD2 is a possible D gene (5 bases). Trimming removed 2 bases from V and 2 bases from J, with 13 bases in between. From germline, CDR1 is MNHEY and CDR2 SMNVEV (reference sequence). This CDR3 has 15 residues.

The rearrangement links TRBV5-6 to TRBJ1-2; D unclear. This CDR3 contains 14 residues. The V end lost 3 bases, the J end lost 0 bases, and 9 bases lay between the germline ends. Looked up from germline, CDR1 is SGHDT and CDR2 is YYEEEE. The CDR3 nucleotides read TGTGCCAGCAGCTCACTGAACACTAACTATGGCTACACCTTC. It is translated as CASSSLNTNYGYTF.